Shown below are 31 T cell receptor beta chains from a single sample sequenced in a study of Graves' ophthalmopathy and Graves' hyperthyroidism listed by TCRdb under 2018. Sequencing was performed on an Illumina HiSeq 2000. TCR beta CDR3 regions were amplified from RNA transcripts for repertoire sequencing. The first round of RT-PCR was done with HTBI primers and the Qiagen OneStep RT-PCR kit, and was followed by a second round of multiplex PCR, then size selection and purification. TCRdb reanalyzed the raw reads on its own, using fastp at Q25 for trimming and MiXCR for clone calling, and kept in-frame beta chains. Each entry merges the rows of one CDR3 protein and shows their most common DNA and genes. For this sample there are around 340,000 distinct CDR3 sequences; 15% to 20% appear just once. The ten biggest clones cover roughly an eighth of the sample. Sequencing was performed on peripheral blood. All receptors come from an adult man with Graves' ophthalmopathy.

This chain joins TRBV12-3 or TRBV12-4 and TRBJ2-7; D gene unclear. V was cut by 4 bases and J by 4 bases, with 14 bases left in between. CDR3 length equals 14 residues. The CDR3 DNA reads TGTGCCAGCAGTTCAGGTTTCCGGGTTTACGAGCAGTACTTC. It specifies CASSSGFRVYEQYF.

The chain links TRBV28 to TRBJ1-1; 12 bases are a match to TRBD1. V shed 4 bases, J shed 8 bases, and the junction held 8 bases outside the gene matches. Germline values: CDR1 MDHEN, CDR2 SYDVKM. This CDR3 has 15 residues. DNA of the CDR3: TGTGCCAGCAGTTCCCCCGGGACAGGGGGCAGGGAAGCTTTCTTT. Its protein product is CASSSPGTGGREAFF.

This clonotype came up many times. The chain links TRBV6-1 to TRBJ1-5, with a tentative D call TRBD1 (5 bases). The CDR3 has 16 residues. The germline V gene encodes CDR1 MNHNS and CDR2 SASEGT. With 2 bases removed from V and 11 bases from J, the gap between germline ends came to 22 bases. In nucleotides, the CDR3 is TGTGCCAGCAGTGAACAGCTAGGGGACCAGGTTAGGGCCCAGCATTTT. It encodes CASSEQLGDQVRAQHF.

This clonotype was recorded at least ten times. This rearrangement joins TRBV6-5 to TRBJ1-5; D remains ambiguous. The germline V gene encodes CDR1 MNHEY and CDR2 SVGAGI. The germline V and J ends were trimmed by 0 bases and 4 bases, with 10 bases remaining between them. This CDR3 has 15 residues. The CDR3 bases are TGTGCCAGCAGTTACTCTAGACGGGTGAATCAGCCCCAGCATTTT. Amino acids: CASSYSRRVNQPQHF.

This clonotype was counted ten times or more. CDR3 nucleotide sequence: TGTGCCAGCAGTTCTCTGGGAACTGAAGCTTTCTTT. It yields the protein CASSSLGTEAFF. The chain joins TRBV6-2 or TRBV6-3 to TRBJ1-1; D not resolved. Germline assignment: CDR1 MNHEY and CDR2 SVGEGT. CDR3 length equals 12 residues. Between the trimmed V and J ends, which lost 4 bases and 5 bases, there was a span of 8 bases.

V gene TRBV19 combines with J gene TRBJ2-7; 7 nucleotides agree with TRBD2. CDR1 is LNHDA and CDR2 is SQIVND in the germline V gene (reference sequence). Germline trimming cut 4 bases from V and 0 bases from J; bases unmatched to any gene: 3. This CDR3 is 14 amino acids long. The CDR3 here is CASSTGGSSYEQYF. The CDR3 bases are TGTGCCAGTAGTACGGGGGGAAGCTCCTACGAGCAGTACTTC.

This clonotype was observed many times. The chain links TRBV20-1 to TRBJ2-5, with 9 bases matching TRBD2. Per germline, CDR1 DFQATT and CDR2 SNEGSKA (reference sequence). V dropped 8 bases and J dropped 5; count of bases not matched to a gene: 15. There are 15 residues in the CDR3. Written as DNA, the CDR3 is TGCAGTCCCCACTCGAGCCTAGCGGGGTTTGAGACCCAGTACTTC. Protein: CSPHSSLAGFETQYF.

This chain connects TRBV9 to TRBJ2-5; perhaps TRBD1 as D (5 bases). Germline V gene lookup returns CDR1 SGDLS and CDR2 YYNGEE. This CDR3 is built from 13 residues. The V end lost 0 bases, the J end lost 5 bases, and 8 bases lay between the germline ends. In DNA form, the CDR3 reads TGTGCCAGCAGCGTAGAGGGGTTGGAGACCCAGTACTTC. Protein product: CASSVEGLETQYF.

J is TRBJ1-5 and V is TRBV7-2; D is unresolved. Germline loops: CDR1 SGHTA, CDR2 FQGNSA. V was pared by 1 base and J by 4 bases, with 8 bases between. The CDR3 loop spans 14 amino acids. The CDR3 DNA reads as TGTGCCAGCAGCTTAGGCGGGAAAAATCAGCCCCAGCATTTT. Amino acids: CASSLGGKNQPQHF. The whole variable domain, remainder taken from reference TRBV7-2 and TRBJ1-5, is GAGVSQSPSNKVTEKGKDVELRCDPISGHTALYWYRQSLGQGLEFLIYFQGNSAPDKSGLPSDRFSAERTGGSVSTLTIQRTQQEDSAVYLCASSLGGKNQPQHFGDGTRLSIL.

This clonotype was counted once. This chain uses TRBV27 with TRBJ2-5; D is undetermined. Per germline, CDR1 MNHEY and CDR2 SMNVEV (reference sequence). Trimming shortened V by 4 bases and J by 2 bases, and 17 bases separated the two germline ends. The CDR3 length is 16 residues. For the CDR3, the DNA is TGTGCCAGCAGTTCCTCGACGGCAGGAGAGCAAGAGACCCAGTACTTC. Amino acids: CASSSSTAGEQETQYF.

This clonotype has at least ten counts. J is TRBJ2-2 and V is TRBV6-1; the match to TRBD1 covers 9 bases. The CDR3 length is 17 residues. Trimming at V came to 4 bases and at J to 6 bases, leaving 12 bases not matched to a gene. Germline assignment: CDR1 MNHNS and CDR2 SASEGT. The CDR3 region has the DNA TGTGCCAGCAGTGCGACAGGGGGACACTCTGAGGCCGGGGAGCTGTTTTTT. Its translation: CASSATGGHSEAGELFF.

Many counts were recorded for this clonotype. V gene TRBV6-1 combines with J gene TRBJ1-1; D is unresolved. Germline-derived CDR1 and CDR2 are MNHNS and SASEGT. The CDR3 is made up of 13 amino acids. V lost 8 bases and J lost 2, with 12 bases in between. CDR3 residues: CASLLTSNTEAFF. CDR3 nucleotides: TGTGCCAGCCTCCTTACCTCAAACACTGAAGCTTTCTTT.

This clonotype was observed many times. The chain is built from TRBV12-3 or TRBV12-4 and TRBJ2-2; 7 nucleotides agree with TRBD1. V shed 3 bases and J 4 bases; nucleotides not matched to a gene: 5. This CDR3 contains 15 residues. CDR3: CASSFAGGSTGELFF. Here the CDR3 DNA reads TGTGCCAGCAGTTTCGCAGGGGGTAGCACCGGGGAGCTGTTTTTT.

This clonotype appeared many times. The chain recombines TRBV7-3 with TRBJ2-2, with 7 bases identical to TRBD1. Germline V CDR1 and CDR2: SGHTA, FQGTGA. The CDR3 runs 16 residues. The V segment lost 6 bases and the J segment 8 bases; nucleotides outside the gene matches: 15. CDR3 nucleotides: TGTGCCAGCAGTCACGACAGGGCCCTCCCTTTTGGGGAGCTGTTTTTT. Translating gives CASSHDRALPFGELFF. Variable domain in full (rest from reference TRBV7-3 and TRBJ2-2): GAGVSQTPSNKVTEKGKYVELRCDPISGHTALYWYRQSLGQGPEFLIYFQGTGAADDSGLPNDRFFAVRPEGSVSTLKIQRTERGDSAVYLCASSHDRALPFGELFFGEGSRLTVL.

This clonotype was counted many times. The J gene is TRBJ2-5, the V gene TRBV20-1; D might be TRBD2 (6 bases). Between the trimmed V and J ends, which lost 3 bases and 2 bases, there was a span of 13 bases. This CDR3 comprises 14 residues. Germline V CDR1 and CDR2: DFQATT, SNEGSKA (reference sequence). CDR3 amino acids: CSASPIAEQETQYF. The CDR3 DNA reads as TGCAGTGCTAGTCCTATAGCGGAACAAGAGACCCAGTACTTC.

This clonotype was counted a single time. Here the CDR3 reads CASSQDRILYYEQYF. In DNA form, the CDR3 reads TGTGCCAGCAGCCAGGACAGGATTCTATACTACGAGCAGTACTTC. The V and J genes are TRBV11-2 and TRBJ2-5, with 7 bases lining up with TRBD1. The J call may not be correct, given that the DNA end is closer to TRBJ2-7. The germline gives CDR1 SGHAT, CDR2 FQNNGV. The CDR3 covers 15 residues.

At least ten counts were recorded for this clonotype. The chain carries TRBV7-2 and TRBJ2-7; D could derive from TRBD1 or TRBD2 (5 bases each). The V gene lost 2 bases and the J gene lost 6 bases, with 11 bases spanning the gap. The CDR3 is 13 amino acids. Germline V gene lookup returns CDR1 SGHTA and CDR2 FQGNSA. CDR3 sequence reads: CASSLRDGPEQYF. CDR3 DNA sequence: TGTGCCAGCAGCTTAAGGGACGGACCCGAGCAGTACTTC. Together with reference TRBV7-2 and TRBJ2-7, the CDR3 gives the full variable domain: GAGVSQSPSNKVTEKGKDVELRCDPISGHTALYWYRQSLGQGLEFLIYFQGNSAPDKSGLPSDRFSAERTGGSVSTLTIQRTQQEDSAVYLCASSLRDGPEQYFGPGTRLTVT.

The chain joins TRBV6-1 to TRBJ1-1, with D hard to call. The CDR3 totals 17 residues. The germline V and J ends were trimmed by 3 bases and 3 bases, with 20 bases remaining between them. Germline CDR1 is MNHNS and CDR2 is SASEGT. Here the CDR3 reads CASSDTTFGVWDTEAFF. The CDR3 nucleotides read TGTGCCAGCAGTGATACAACGTTTGGGGTATGGGACACTGAAGCTTTCTTT.

This clonotype was counted at least ten times. This rearrangement joins TRBV20-1 to TRBJ1-1; D is perhaps TRBD1 (5 bases). This CDR3 region has 14 residues. V lost 6 bases to trimming and J lost 2 bases, with 16 bases between them. CDR1 and CDR2 (germline): DFQATT, SNEGSKA (reference sequence). The DNA for the CDR3 is TGCAGTGCGCCCGATGGGGGGACTAACACTGAAGCTTTCTTT. Protein product: CSAPDGGTNTEAFF.

This clonotype was counted many times. The chain joins TRBV6-2 or TRBV6-3 to TRBJ1-1; TRBD1 matches at 10 bases. The CDR3 runs to 19 residues. Unmatched junction bases numbered 10, after V lost 0 bases and J lost 0 bases. Per the germline V gene, CDR1 is MNHEY and CDR2 is SVGEGT. CDR3 sequence: CASSYSHRDRGPMNTEAFF. The DNA of the CDR3 is TGTGCCAGCAGTTACTCCCACCGGGACAGGGGACCGATGAACACTGAAGCTTTCTTT.

This clonotype was detected ten times or more. The chain is built from TRBV20-1 and TRBJ1-1; no clear D gene. Germline-derived CDR1 and CDR2 are DFQATT and SNEGSKA (reference sequence). This CDR3 has 13 amino acids. V dropped 4 bases and J dropped 3 bases, with 12 bases sitting between them. CDR3 coding DNA: TGCAGTGCTAAGCAACGGGCGTACACTGAAGCTTTCTTT. It codes for CSAKQRAYTEAFF.

This clonotype was counted at least ten times. This chain connects TRBV19 to TRBJ1-1; D may be TRBD1 (6 bases). V lost 5 bases and J 6 bases, leaving 19 bases between the germline ends. The germline V gene encodes CDR1 LNHDA and CDR2 SQIVND (reference sequence). This CDR3 region has 15 residues. DNA of the CDR3: TGTGCCAGTAGTGCAAACAGGGTCCAATACGCTGAAGCTTTCTTT. It specifies CASSANRVQYAEAFF.

This clonotype was recorded at least ten times. The J gene is TRBJ1-1, the V gene TRBV28; TRBD1 matches at 7 bases. The CDR3 has 15 residues. CDR1 and CDR2 from the germline V gene are MDHEN and SYDVKM. V dropped 6 bases and J dropped 4; count of bases not matched to a gene: 11. CDR3 loop: CASRGEGQTATEAFF. DNA of the CDR3: TGTGCCAGCAGAGGAGAGGGACAGACGGCCACTGAAGCTTTCTTT.

This clonotype occurred many times. The chain uses TRBV6-1 and TRBJ2-7, with D tentatively TRBD2 (6 bases). Germline CDR1 and CDR2: MNHNS and SASEGT. This CDR3 has 17 amino acids. V lost 6 bases to trimming and J lost 0 bases, with 21 bases between them. The DNA of the CDR3 is TGTGCCAGCAGCTCGGAGGGTAGGTCGTGGAGCTCCTACGAGCAGTACTTC. Translating it yields CASSSEGRSWSSYEQYF.

The genes are TRBV6-5 and TRBJ1-5, with D possibly matching TRBD1 (6 bases). The CDR3 extends over 16 amino acids. Germline lookup yields CDR1 MNHEY and CDR2 SVGAGI. Trimming cost V 0 bases and J 3 bases, with 12 bases left between them. This chain's CDR3 is CASSYSTSGVNQPQHF. The CDR3 DNA follows: TGTGCCAGCAGTTACTCGACTTCAGGGGTCAATCAGCCCCAGCATTTT.

This clonotype appeared many times. CDR3 coding DNA: TGTGCCAGCAGTTACACACCACAGGGGGCCCGAGAGACCCAGTACTTC. It specifies CASSYTPQGARETQYF. This chain uses TRBV6-5 with TRBJ2-5; 9 positions match TRBD1. Germline CDR1 is MNHEY and CDR2 is SVGAGI. CDR3 length: 16 residues. Unmatched junction bases numbered 8, after V lost 2 bases and J lost 4 bases.

This clonotype was counted ten times or more. V gene TRBV28 combines with J gene TRBJ1-1, with 7 nucleotides matching TRBD1. With 2 bases clipped from V and 9 bases from J, the junction kept 9 bases outside the gene matches. The V gene's germline CDR1 is MDHEN and CDR2 SYDVKM. This CDR3 contains 14 residues. The CDR3 DNA sequence: TGTGCCAGCAGTTTACTTTCGGGACAGACCCAAGCTTTCTTT. Amino acid sequence: CASSLLSGQTQAFF.

This clonotype occurred many times. The chain uses TRBV27 and TRBJ1-2; D is uncertain. CDR1 is MNHEY, CDR2 SMNVEV, per germline (reference sequence). The CDR3 extends over 13 amino acids. V dropped 3 bases and J dropped 2 bases, with 7 bases sitting between them. The CDR3 region is CASSFTSNYGYTF. The CDR3 bases are TGTGCCAGCAGTTTCACCTCGAACTATGGCTACACCTTC.

This clonotype was found a few times. A read error may be the cause here, since a much bigger clone is one base away. V gene TRBV9 combines with J gene TRBJ2-7, with 7 bases matching TRBD2. The CDR3 contains 13 residues. Germline lookup yields CDR1 SGDLS and CDR2 YYNGEE. DNA of the CDR3: TGTGGCAGCAGTAGGGGAGGGGCCTACGAGCAGTACTTC. Protein product: CGSSRGGAYEQYF. Using reference TRBV9 and TRBJ2-7 for the parts outside the CDR3, the full variable domain is DSGVTQTPKHLITATGQRVTLRCSPRSGDLSVYWYQQSLDQGLQFLIQYYNGEERAKGNILERFSAQQFPDLHSELNLSSLELGDSALYFCGSSRGGAYEQYFGPGTRLTVT.

This clonotype was found many times. The chain joins TRBV20-1 to TRBJ1-2; D is ambiguous. Germline values: CDR1 DFQATT, CDR2 SNEGSKA (reference sequence). Trimming took off 0 bases at V and 0 bases at J, with 8 bases between the two ends. CDR3 size: 14 residues. CDR3 DNA sequence: TGCAGTGCTAGAGACGCCGGGACTAACTATGGCTACACCTTC. It is translated as CSARDAGTNYGYTF.

The chain employs TRBV7-9 and TRBJ2-1, with a possible D match to TRBD1 (5 bases). V was shortened by 5 bases and J by 10 bases, with 15 bases between the two germline ends. The CDR3 loop spans 13 amino acids. The V gene's germline CDR1 is SEHNR and CDR2 FQNEAQ (reference sequence). CDR3 region: CASSSRTSYEQFF. The CDR3 DNA sequence: TGTGCCAGCAGCAGCCGGACATCCTACGAGCAGTTCTTC.